What follows are 18 T cell receptor beta chains derived from one specimen sequenced in a study of T cells in Graves' hyperthyroidism and ophthalmopathy. Amplification targeted TCR beta CDR3 regions from RNA transcripts. The HTBI set primed first-round TCR CDR3 RT-PCR. A single record per CDR3 protein comes from TCRdb applying MiXCR to the multiplex PCR reads. Altogether 350,000 or so distinct CDR3 sequences are present, 15% to 20% being singletons, with the ten largest covering around 16%. Sequencing was carried out using blood. The receptor set was obtained from a middle-aged woman with Graves' ophthalmopathy.

This clonotype was seen repeatedly, ten times or more. The genes are TRBV28 and TRBJ1-1; 10 bases are shared with TRBD1. This CDR3 region has 15 residues. CDR1 is MDHEN and CDR2 is SYDVKM in the germline V gene. Unmatched junction bases numbered 3, after V lost 1 base and J lost 4 bases. The CDR3 protein is CASSLFGTGVTEAFF. The CDR3 coding sequence is TGTGCCAGCAGTTTATTCGGGACAGGGGTCACTGAAGCTTTCTTT. The full variable domain, in which reference TRBV28 and TRBJ1-1 provide the parts outside the CDR3, is DVKVTQSSRYLVKRTGEKVFLECVQDMDHENMFWYRQDPGLGLRLIYFSYDVKMKEKGDIPEGYSVSREKKERFSLILESASTNQTSMYLCASSLFGTGVTEAFFGQGTRLTVV.

This clonotype has ten or more counts. The V gene is TRBV15, the J gene TRBJ1-2, with unresolved D. From germline, CDR1 is LNHNV and CDR2 YYDKDF (reference sequence). V lost 5 bases to trimming and J lost 0 bases, with 7 bases between them. CDR3 length equals 13 residues. The CDR3 coding sequence is TGTGCCACCAGCTTAGGCTCTAACTATGGCTACACCTTC. Translation: CATSLGSNYGYTF.

This clonotype was seen at least ten times. The V call is TRBV20-1, the J call TRBJ2-5; D remains unclear. Germline-derived CDR1 and CDR2 are DFQATT and SNEGSKA (reference sequence). This CDR3 has 13 residues. V was cut by 1 base and J by 4 bases, with 10 bases left in between. The DNA of the CDR3 is TGCAGTGCTAGAGGAGTTAGTCCAGAGACCCAGTACTTC. Translation: CSARGVSPETQYF.

This clonotype has ten or more counts. This chain connects TRBV12-3 or TRBV12-4 to TRBJ1-5; D is unresolved. The CDR3 spans 12 residues. Trimming cost V 5 bases and J 6 bases, with 8 bases left between them. In DNA form, the CDR3 reads TGTGCCAGCAGTCCCTACAGTCAGCCCCAGCATTTT. It encodes CASSPYSQPQHF.

This clonotype showed up just a few times. The chain employs TRBV19 and TRBJ2-7; D possibly corresponds to TRBD2 (5 bases). This CDR3 comprises 16 residues. CDR1 and CDR2 (germline): LNHDA, SQIVND (reference sequence). Between the trimmed V and J ends, which lost 4 bases and 5 bases, there was a span of 21 bases. The CDR3 region has the DNA TGTGCCAGTAGTAGGAGCCCCGGGAAAGGATTCAACGAGCAGTACTTC. Its translation is CASSRSPGKGFNEQYF.

The CDR3 nucleotides read TGCAGTGCCCGACAGGCTAATTCACCCCTCCACTTT. Translated: CSARQANSPLHF. The chain links TRBV20-1 to TRBJ1-6, with a tentative D call TRBD1 (6 bases). V was clipped by 6 bases and J by 6 bases, with 9 bases between them. From germline, CDR1 is DFQATT and CDR2 SNEGSKA (reference sequence). This CDR3 contains 12 residues.

This clonotype was found many times. This CDR3 reads CASSPRRVDSPLHF. CDR3 coding DNA: TGTGCCAGCAGCCCAAGAAGGGTCGATTCACCCCTCCACTTT. The rearrangement links TRBV7-2 to TRBJ1-6; D is uncertain. CDR3 size: 14 residues. V dropped 5 bases and J dropped 8 bases, with 13 bases sitting between them. Germline V CDR1 and CDR2: SGHTA, FQGNSA. Full variable domain (rest looked up from reference TRBV7-2 and TRBJ1-6): GAGVSQSPSNKVTEKGKDVELRCDPISGHTALYWYRQSLGQGLEFLIYFQGNSAPDKSGLPSDRFSAERTGGSVSTLTIQRTQQEDSAVYLCASSPRRVDSPLHFGNGTRLTVT.

This clonotype was observed many times. This rearrangement joins TRBV4-1 to TRBJ1-1; 7 positions agree with TRBD1. The CDR3 loop spans 13 amino acids. The J segment lost 5 bases and the V segment lost 3 bases, leaving 3 bases of the junction unmatched. The germline gives CDR1 MGHRA, CDR2 YSYEKL. The CDR3 nucleotides read TGCGCCAGCAGCCATGAACAGGGGACTGAAGCTTTCTTT. Amino acids: CASSHEQGTEAFF.

This clonotype appeared many times. The V gene is TRBV10-3, the J gene TRBJ1-5; 7 bases match TRBD1. CDR1 is ENHRY and CDR2 is SYGVKD in the germline V gene. The CDR3 covers 14 residues. Trimming removed 9 bases from V and 1 base from J; junction bases left unmatched: 6. CDR3 amino acids: CAINRGRSNQPQHF. In nucleotides, the CDR3 is TGTGCCATAAACAGGGGCCGGAGCAATCAGCCCCAGCATTTT.

This clonotype came up many times. V gene TRBV20-1 combines with J gene TRBJ1-2; no definite D call. Trimming removed 5 bases at V and 5 bases at J, with 12 bases between. Germline assignment: CDR1 DFQATT and CDR2 SNEGSKA (reference sequence). The CDR3 totals 12 residues. This chain's CDR3 is CSARADKYGYTF. The DNA of the CDR3 is TGCAGTGCTCGGGCCGACAAGTATGGCTACACCTTC.

This clonotype showed up many times. V usage is TRBV6-2 or TRBV6-3 and J usage is TRBJ1-2; TRBD1 might be the D (6 bases). V was shortened by 6 bases and J by 3 bases, with 14 bases between the two germline ends. CDR3 size: 14 residues. Germline values: CDR1 MNHEY, CDR2 SVGEGT. CDR3 region: CASRLGQTHYGYTF. The CDR3 DNA reads TGTGCCAGCAGACTTGGACAGACACACTATGGCTACACCTTC.

The chain is built from TRBV20-1 and TRBJ1-1; the D gene is possibly TRBD1 (5 bases). V was pared by 0 bases and J by 6 bases, with 14 bases between. Germline V lookup: CDR1 DFQATT, CDR2 SNEGSKA (reference sequence). The CDR3 contains 14 residues. The CDR3 nucleotides read TGCAGTGCTAGAGATACGGGGCATAACGCTGAAGCTTTCTTT. This gives the protein CSARDTGHNAEAFF.

This clonotype was seen ten or more times. The rearrangement joins TRBV28 to TRBJ2-5; D not resolved. Germline lookup yields CDR1 MDHEN and CDR2 SYDVKM. Between the trimmed V and J ends, which lost 3 bases and 7 bases, there was a span of 6 bases. The CDR3 contains 11 residues. CDR3 residues: CASSLTGTQYF. CDR3 in DNA: TGTGCCAGCAGTTTGACGGGGACCCAGTACTTC.

This sequence joins TRBV6-5 and TRBJ2-7; maybe TRBD1 (6 bases). The CDR3 runs to 16 residues. Trimming pared 2 bases from V and 4 bases from J, leaving 18 bases between. The germline CDR1 and CDR2 sequences are MNHEY and SVGAGI. This CDR3 is CASSYPQGIGKYEQYF. CDR3 nucleotides: TGTGCCAGCAGTTACCCCCAGGGGATCGGGAAGTACGAGCAGTACTTC.

J is TRBJ1-6 and V is TRBV6-1; a weak D match, TRBD1 (5 bases). Germline V lookup: CDR1 MNHNS, CDR2 SASEGT. With 7 bases removed from V and 6 bases from J, the gap between germline ends came to 13 bases. This CDR3 has 14 residues. The CDR3 DNA reads as TGTGCCAGCAAGGGGATAGGGGTTAATTCACCCCTCCACTTT. It specifies CASKGIGVNSPLHF.

This clonotype came up many times. The chain carries TRBV6-2 or TRBV6-3 and TRBJ2-7, with 7 bases that match TRBD1. Trimming took 11 bases from V and 3 from J; bases not matched to a gene: 10. CDR1 is MNHEY, CDR2 SVGEGT, per germline. The CDR3 spans 13 residues. The CDR3 region has the DNA TGTGCCTCAAAGGACAGGCCTATCTACGAGCAGTACTTC. Residues: CASKDRPIYEQYF.

This clonotype was observed at least ten times. CDR3 region: CASIQGAGGGYTF. CDR3 nucleotides: TGTGCCAGCATCCAAGGGGCAGGAGGAGGCTACACCTTC. This chain joins TRBV6-2 or TRBV6-3 and TRBJ1-2, with D perhaps TRBD1 (5 bases). Trimming cost V 7 bases and J 8 bases, with 17 bases left between them. The CDR3 runs 13 residues. CDR1 MNHEY and CDR2 SVGEGT come from the germline V gene.

This clonotype was recorded many times. V and J are TRBV7-9 and TRBJ1-5; TRBD1 aligns across 8 bases. Per germline, CDR1 SEHNR and CDR2 FQNEAQ (reference sequence). The V and J ends lost 5 bases and 4 bases, in that order; junction bases with no gene match: 7. The CDR3 has 15 amino acids. The CDR3 is CASSPETGANQPQHF. The CDR3 region has the DNA TGTGCCAGCAGCCCCGAGACAGGGGCTAATCAGCCCCAGCATTTT.